The T cell receptor (beta chain) described here comes from a study of Siglec-9 on CD8 T cells in melanoma (dated by TCRdb to between 2018 and 2021). With regard to the full study: The study examined the expression of Siglec-9 on CD8+ T cells and how Siglec-9 regulates T cells within the melanoma tumor microenvironment. What the study reported, not specific to this receptor: According to the reported findings, Siglec-9 marked and regulated a subset of effector memory CD8+ T cells that seemed to build up inside melanoma tumors.

The CDR3 runs 18 residues from the cysteine to the phenylalanine. CDR3 DNA is the only sequence kept; it has 54 bases, read in frame from the first base. CDR1 and CDR2 (MNHEY, SMNVEV) derive from the germline V gene (reference sequence). Germline trimming: 0 bases from V, 3 bases from J; junction bases outside gene matches: 12. The library was made by the immunoSEQ multiplex PCR assay. Drawn from immuneACCESS, this table holds only the in-frame rearrangements with V and J called that TCRdb kept. Clones are partly lost; checked studies trace under half to an unresolved V gene and leave the rest unexplained. The sample table records around 35,000 clones; more than 65% of these occur just once. Over 1.5% of the sample is in the top ten clones. Points on this clone: Which antigen it targets is not known. Base qualities are not recorded, but no much larger clone differs from it by a single base.

The sequence derives from a human donor in good health. The chain employs TRBV27 and TRBJ2-7; 9 middle bases align to TRBD2. The sample comprised Siglec-9- CD8+ T cells sorted from blood. The meaning of the sample's cell subset or site label: CD8 T cells lacking Siglec-9. The DNA sequence is TGTGCCAGCAGTTTATCGCCCCCAGGAGCGGGAGGTTTCTACGAGCAGTACTTC. Translated, this gives CASSLSPPGAGGFYEQYF.